Included here is one T cell receptor beta chain sequence, with context. Its antigen remains unknown. This sample stems from a study of T cell responses to AZD1222 COVID-19 vaccine. Study conclusions and caveats: Receipt of two AZD1222 doses was followed by a rise in Spike-specific TCR breadth and depth. Spike was spanned by vaccine-associated CD4 TCRs, with dominance at 160-218 and 743-854. Reportedly, nearly half of unique spike TCRs recognized epitopes outside B.1.351/B.1.1.7 mutations. Clonal diversity may have been underestimated in mostly white British donors.

Germline values: CDR1 SQVTM, CDR2 ANQGSEA. The CDR3 runs 11 residues. V was trimmed by 4 bases and J by 4 bases, leaving 7 bases between them. The table came from immunoSEQ multiplex PCR; TCRdb's copy has only in-frame clones and leaves some out. The sample has approximately 150,000 clones; roughly 94% are singletons. The chain is built from TRBV29-1 and TRBJ1-1; D gene uncertain. This TCR came from an adult who received the AZD1222 COVID-19 vaccine. The material was peripheral blood, obtained 28 days after the second AZD1222 dose. CDR3 bases: TGCAGCGTTGGAGGGAGCACTGAAGCTTTCTTT. It codes for CSVGGSTEAFF.